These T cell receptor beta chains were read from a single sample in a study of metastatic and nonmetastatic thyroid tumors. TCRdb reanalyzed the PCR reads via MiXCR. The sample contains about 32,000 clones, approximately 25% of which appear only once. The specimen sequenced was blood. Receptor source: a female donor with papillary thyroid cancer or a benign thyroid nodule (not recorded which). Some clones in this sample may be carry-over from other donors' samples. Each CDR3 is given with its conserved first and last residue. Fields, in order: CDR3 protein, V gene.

CAWSVLAAVNEQFF,TRBV30
CASSWTGGTGELFF,TRBV7-9
CASRPGQGLDTQYF,TRBV4-2
CASSLYWTGETSGYTF,TRBV5-1
CASSFDRGNRFEKLFF,TRBV7-9
CASRGGAAGEQYF,TRBV19
CASSPQVAGGLTTDTQYF,TRBV5-6
CASRQGPQANEQFF,TRBV5-4
CASSTTEFNEQFF,TRBV28
CASRLAGSSYEQYF,TRBV2
CASRSGASYEQYF,TRBV12-3/TRBV12-4
CASSTNEGPHGYTF,TRBV7-9
CASSLTRLDNEQFF,TRBV27
CASSYLWALDEKLCF,TRBV6-9
CASSSGQGGNEKLFF,TRBV9
CSVAGGYNEQFF,TRBV29-1
CSARQGSYGYTF,TRBV20-1
CSSRPYSNTEAFF,TRBV20-1
CASSQVVVDQYF,TRBV3-1
CAWSVGFHSNQPQHF,TRBV30
CAWAQQNGDTQYF,TRBV30
CSASSSERLYNEQFF,TRBV20-1
CASSVVSQPYGYTF,TRBV5-6
CASSLEGIWDTGELFF,TRBV5-1
CASSQRTSLNEQFF,TRBV5-4
CASSLVSNQPQHF,TRBV12-3/TRBV12-4
CASSNDEGGYNSPLHF,TRBV28
CATTGPPRFSQYF,TRBV27
CASRVAGGPSYEQYF,TRBV2
CASTLRTSDTDTQYF,TRBV11-2
CASSQDPGSGNTIYF,TRBV4-1
CASSLDSGGAGELFF,TRBV11-2
CASSYSDLHTDTQYF,TRBV6-2/TRBV6-3
CASSLCVSGGELFF,TRBV28
CASSTGGANTEAFF,TRBV7-9
CASSREGVDYGYTF,TRBV5-1
CASSISAFSSYEQYF,TRBV19